This is a list of T cell receptor beta chains from one sample in a study of blood T cell dynamics during melanoma immunotherapy. TCRdb's copy holds only in-frame clones and misses some; the assay was immunoSEQ multiplex PCR. The table lists 9,500 to 13,000 clones, 89% of them singletons. Sequences were derived from blood, sampled from a patient treated with checkpoint blockade. The receptors come from a human donor with melanoma. CDR3s include the opening cysteine and the closing phenylalanine or tryptophan. The order of the fields is J gene, clone size, D gene, V gene, CDR3 DNA, CDR3 protein. D genes are given only for firm matches. Some rows mark clone size as missing; the rest say once, few, many or name a class of expanded clone.

J: TRBJ2-2; size: -; D: TRBD1; V: TRBV19; DNA: TGTGCCAGTAGGGACAGGACGAACACCGGGGAGCTGTTTTTT; CDR3: CASRDRTNTGELFF
J: TRBJ1-1; size: -; D: -; V: TRBV19; DNA: TGTGCCAGTAGTAGCGGAGGGTGGCGGTACACTGAAGCTTTCTTT; CDR3: CASSSGGWRYTEAFF
J: TRBJ2-2; size: -; D: TRBD1; V: TRBV5-1; DNA: TGCGCCAGCAGTCAGACAGGGTCATTCACCGGGGAGCTGTTTTTT; CDR3: CASSQTGSFTGELFF
J: TRBJ1-1; size: -; D: -; V: TRBV11-1; DNA: TGTGCCAGCAGCCTTAGCATGGGGAACACTGAAGCTTTCTTT; CDR3: CASSLSMGNTEAFF
J: TRBJ2-3; size: -; D: -; V: TRBV7-2; DNA: TGTGCCAGCAGCTTAGTGGCTAGCGCCCGAGATACGCAGTATTTT; CDR3: CASSLVASARDTQYF
J: TRBJ2-7; size: -; D: -; V: TRBV5-4; DNA: TGTGCCAGCAGCTTGTACGCAGGGGGCCAAGCGGGGGAGCAGTACTTC; CDR3: CASSLYAGGQAGEQYF
J: TRBJ2-1; size: -; D: TRBD2; V: TRBV19; DNA: TGTGCCAGTAAGCGGGAGGGCTCCTACAATGAGCAGTTCTTC; CDR3: CASKREGSYNEQFF
J: TRBJ2-7; size: -; D: -; V: TRBV28; DNA: TGTGCCAGCACCGTCGGACCTTCCTACGAGCAGTACTTC; CDR3: CASTVGPSYEQYF
J: TRBJ2-7; size: -; D: -; V: TRBV5-4; DNA: TGTGCCAGCAGCTCGGATCTAGTCGCCGAGCAGTACTTC; CDR3: CASSSDLVAEQYF
J: TRBJ2-3; size: -; D: TRBD2; V: TRBV15; DNA: TGTGCCACCAGCAGAGATGGACTAGCGGTCACAGATACGCAGTATTTT; CDR3: CATSRDGLAVTDTQYF
J: TRBJ2-1; size: -; D: TRBD2; V: TRBV5-1; DNA: TGCGCCAGCAGCCTCCCTAGCGGGAGTGAGCAGTTCTTC; CDR3: CASSLPSGSEQFF
J: TRBJ2-2; size: -; D: TRBD1; V: TRBV7-3; DNA: TGTGCCAGCAGCTCAAACGACAGGGGGCTGGTCGGGGAGCTGTTTTTT; CDR3: CASSSNDRGLVGELFF
J: TRBJ2-1; size: -; D: -; V: TRBV7-3; DNA: TGTGCCAGCAGCATGGGACCGGGTTTGGGTTACAATGAGCAGTTCTTC; CDR3: CASSMGPGLGYNEQFF
J: TRBJ2-3; size: -; D: -; V: TRBV30; DNA: TGTGCCTATGGGACTGCAGATACGCAGTATTTT; CDR3: CAYGTADTQYF
J: TRBJ2-7; size: once; D: TRBD1; V: TRBV13; DNA: TGTGCCAGCAGCACAAAGGACAGGGACTACGAGCAGTACTTC; CDR3: CASSTKDRDYEQYF
J: TRBJ2-2; size: -; D: -; V: TRBV2; DNA: TGTGCCAGCAGTGGGACGGGCAGCAACACCGGGGAGCTGTTTTTT; CDR3: CASSGTGSNTGELFF
J: TRBJ2-5; size: -; D: -; V: TRBV18; DNA: TGTGCCAGCTCACCACAACTGGGACAAGAGACCCAGTACTTC; CDR3: CASSPQLGQETQYF
J: TRBJ2-7; size: -; D: TRBD2; V: TRBV7-8; DNA: TGTGCCAGCAGCCCGACTAGCGGCAGCTCCTACGAGCAGTACTTC; CDR3: CASSPTSGSSYEQYF
J: TRBJ1-3; size: few; D: -; V: TRBV7-2; DNA: TGTGCCAGCAGCTTAGTGGGGGCAGGGAATAATGCTGGAAACACCATATATTTT; CDR3: CASSLVGAGNNAGNTIYF
J: TRBJ2-7; size: -; D: -; V: TRBV13; DNA: TGTGCCAGCAGCCCCCCGGGACGAAGCTCCTACGAGCAGTACTTC; CDR3: CASSPPGRSSYEQYF
J: TRBJ2-2; size: -; D: -; V: TRBV4-3; DNA: TGCGCCAGCAGCCAACTTACCCCCCAGCGGGCCCTTTCCACCGGGGAGCTGTTTTTT; CDR3: CASSQLTPQRALSTGELFF
J: TRBJ2-7; size: -; D: -; V: TRBV14; DNA: TGTGCCAGCAGCCAAGAAATTGCTGGCGACGAGCAGTACTTC; CDR3: CASSQEIAGDEQYF
J: TRBJ2-5; size: -; D: -; V: TRBV5-5; DNA: TGTGCCAGCAGCTTGGGAGAGGGACGCCAGGGCGAGACCCAGTACTTC; CDR3: CASSLGEGRQGETQYF
J: TRBJ1-5; size: -; D: -; V: TRBV19; DNA: TGTGCCAGTAAAAAATCAGGGAGCAATCAGCCCCAGCATTTT; CDR3: CASKKSGSNQPQHF
J: TRBJ2-3; size: -; D: TRBD2; V: TRBV19; DNA: TGTGCCAGTAGTATCATAGCGGGAGTGTCAGATACGCAGTATTTT; CDR3: CASSIIAGVSDTQYF
J: TRBJ2-2; size: -; D: TRBD2; V: TRBV4-1; DNA: TGCGCCAGCAGCCGAGAAGCGGGAGGGCCCGTCACCGGGGAGCTGTTTTTT; CDR3: CASSREAGGPVTGELFF
J: TRBJ2-7; size: -; D: -; V: TRBV30; DNA: TGTGCCTGGAGTGTATTCCCGGGGCGGCGGTCCTACGAGCAGTACTTC; CDR3: CAWSVFPGRRSYEQYF
J: TRBJ2-7; size: -; D: -; V: TRBV10-3; DNA: TGTGCCATCAGTCCCCTTGCGGGCTCCTACGAGCAGTACTTC; CDR3: CAISPLAGSYEQYF
J: TRBJ1-4; size: -; D: -; V: TRBV18; DNA: TGTGCCAGCTCGCCGTCCCGAGGAGCGTCAACTAATGAAAAACTGTTTTTT; CDR3: CASSPSRGASTNEKLFF
J: TRBJ2-7; size: -; D: TRBD2; V: TRBV28; DNA: TGTGCCAGCAGTTCCCCAGATACTAGCGGGAGAAGGTCCTACGAGCAGTACTTC; CDR3: CASSSPDTSGRRSYEQYF
J: TRBJ2-7; size: -; D: -; V: TRBV28; DNA: TGTGCCAGCAGCCGTAGACTAGTCAGACCCTACGAGCAGTACTTC; CDR3: CASSRRLVRPYEQYF
J: TRBJ2-7; size: -; D: TRBD2; V: TRBV9; DNA: TGTGCCAGCAGCCCTCCACTGGCGGGAGGGCCCTACGAGCAGTACTTC; CDR3: CASSPPLAGGPYEQYF
J: TRBJ1-2; size: -; D: -; V: TRBV4-1; DNA: TGCGCCAGCAGCCAAGTTGGGGATGATGGCTACACCTTC; CDR3: CASSQVGDDGYTF
J: TRBJ1-5; size: -; D: -; V: TRBV28; DNA: TGTGCCAGCAGTTTTGGGTATAGCAATCAGCCCCAGCATTTT; CDR3: CASSFGYSNQPQHF
J: TRBJ1-6; size: -; D: TRBD1; V: TRBV30; DNA: TGTGCCTGCCAGGACAGGACGCGTGGTGATTCACCCCTCCACTTT; CDR3: CACQDRTRGDSPLHF
J: TRBJ2-1; size: -; D: -; V: TRBV5-8; DNA: TGTGCCAGCAGGCGAGTGGGGTATTTCTCCTACAATGAGCAGTTCTTC; CDR3: CASRRVGYFSYNEQFF
J: TRBJ2-7; size: -; D: TRBD2; V: TRBV7-2; DNA: TGTGCCAGCAGCGCAACCGGGACTAGGGGTGGCGAGCAGTACTTC; CDR3: CASSATGTRGGEQYF
J: TRBJ2-3; size: -; D: -; V: TRBV7-2; DNA: TGTGCCAGCAGCTTATCCCTCTCCGTACCCGGAGATACGCAGTATTTT; CDR3: CASSLSLSVPGDTQYF
J: TRBJ1-1; size: -; D: TRBD1; V: TRBV5-1; DNA: TGCGCCAGCGGATCGGGACAGACGAACACTGAAGCTTTCTTT; CDR3: CASGSGQTNTEAFF
J: TRBJ1-1; size: few; D: -; V: TRBV28; DNA: TGTGCCAGCAGGACCCTAGGCGAAGCTTTCTTT; CDR3: CASRTLGEAFF
J: TRBJ2-3; size: -; D: -; V: TRBV5-1; DNA: TGCGCCAGCGGTAACTCCCCCGACAGCACAGATACGCAGTATTTT; CDR3: CASGNSPDSTDTQYF
J: TRBJ2-3; size: once; D: -; V: TRBV7-3; DNA: TGTGCCAGCAGCCCCGGGCTCCGGGGAGATACGCAGTATTTT; CDR3: CASSPGLRGDTQYF
J: TRBJ2-1; size: -; D: TRBD2; V: TRBV7-3; DNA: TGTGCCAGCAGCCCCCGAGCTAGCGGGATGGGTGGTGAGCAGTTCTTC; CDR3: CASSPRASGMGGEQFF
J: TRBJ1-1; size: -; D: -; V: TRBV15; DNA: TGTGCCACCTCGGTCGAGAACACTGAAGCTTTCTTT; CDR3: CATSVENTEAFF
J: TRBJ2-1; size: once; D: -; V: TRBV11-2; DNA: TGTGCCAGCAGCGATCGACAGGAGCAGTTCTTC; CDR3: CASSDRQEQFF
J: TRBJ2-7; size: -; D: -; V: TRBV6-6; DNA: TGTGCCAGCAGTCCCGTAAGAGCCTACGAGCAGTACTTC; CDR3: CASSPVRAYEQYF
J: TRBJ2-2; size: -; D: TRBD2; V: TRBV10-3; DNA: TGTGCCGTATCGTTCTATCGGACTAGCGCCCCCGCGAACACCGGGGAGCTGTTTTTT; CDR3: CAVSFYRTSAPANTGELFF
J: TRBJ2-5; size: -; D: -; V: TRBV9; DNA: TGTGCCAGCAGCGTAGGAGAGGAGACCCAGTACTTC; CDR3: CASSVGEETQYF
J: TRBJ1-1; size: -; D: TRBD1; V: TRBV19; DNA: TGTGCCAGTAGTCCACAGGGGGTCACTGAAGCTTTCTTT; CDR3: CASSPQGVTEAFF
J: TRBJ1-1; size: once; D: -; V: TRBV7-9; DNA: TGTGCCAGCGAGCGAATGACAGAATTGAACACTGAAGCTTTCTTT; CDR3: CASERMTELNTEAFF
J: TRBJ2-7; size: -; D: TRBD1; V: TRBV19; DNA: TGTGCCAGTAGTATCATGGGGACAGGGAGCTCCTACGAGCAGTACTTC; CDR3: CASSIMGTGSSYEQYF
J: TRBJ1-1; size: -; D: -; V: TRBV6-7; DNA: TGTGCCACTAGAGGGTGGCGAGGAGCAGGGACTGAAGCTTTCTTT; CDR3: CATRGWRGAGTEAFF
J: TRBJ2-2; size: -; D: -; V: TRBV5-8; DNA: TGTGCCAGCCTGCAATTTGGGGGTAGCGCGAACACCGGGGAGCTGTTTTTT; CDR3: CASLQFGGSANTGELFF
J: TRBJ2-7; size: -; D: TRBD2; V: TRBV6-6; DNA: TGTGCCAGCACCCCAGTAGCGGGCGCGCCCTACGAGCAGTACTTC; CDR3: CASTPVAGAPYEQYF
J: TRBJ2-7; size: -; D: -; V: TRBV29-1; DNA: TGCAGCGTTCCGACAGAGCAGAAGTTTACCTACGAGCAGTACTTC; CDR3: CSVPTEQKFTYEQYF
J: TRBJ2-7; size: -; D: -; V: TRBV4-2; DNA: TGTGCCAGCAGCAAATACCCAGAGGGACGCGAGCAGTACTTC; CDR3: CASSKYPEGREQYF
J: TRBJ2-1; size: -; D: TRBD2; V: TRBV7-2; DNA: TGTGCCAGCAGCCGGGGACTAGCGGGAGGGGGTGAGCAGTTCTTC; CDR3: CASSRGLAGGGEQFF